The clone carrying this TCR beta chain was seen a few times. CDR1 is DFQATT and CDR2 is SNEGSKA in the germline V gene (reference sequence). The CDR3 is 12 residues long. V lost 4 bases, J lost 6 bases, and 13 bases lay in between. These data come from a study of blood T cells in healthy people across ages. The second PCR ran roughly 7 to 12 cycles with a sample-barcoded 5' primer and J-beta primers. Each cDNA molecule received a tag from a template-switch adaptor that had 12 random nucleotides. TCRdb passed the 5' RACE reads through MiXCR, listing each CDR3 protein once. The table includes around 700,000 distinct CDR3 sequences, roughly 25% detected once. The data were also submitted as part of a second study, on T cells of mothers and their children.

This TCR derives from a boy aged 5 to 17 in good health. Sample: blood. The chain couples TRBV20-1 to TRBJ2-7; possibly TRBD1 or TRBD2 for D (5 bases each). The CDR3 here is CSATREGAEQYF. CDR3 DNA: TGCAGTGCTACACGGGAAGGGGCCGAGCAGTACTTC.